These 30 T cell receptor beta chains came from one sample sequenced in a study of tumor-infiltrating lymphocytes in primary liver carcinoma. Co-extraction of both nucleic acids (RNA and DNA) used about 19-33 mg of unsorted bulk tissue. Starting material of around 490 ng total RNA yielded TCR beta cDNA via a constant-region primer. For TCR beta, libraries were produced by three nested multiplex PCR rounds using slightly modified ARM-PCR. Rounds one and two of PCR, each of roughly 11 cycles, were primed with TRBV1-TRBV30 forward primers and a C-beta reverse primer. TCRdb re-analysed the multiplex PCR reads in MiXCR, keeping a single row per CDR3 protein. The data show tens of thousands of distinct CDR3 sequences, roughly 77% seen once. Specimen: tumor-adjacent normal liver tissue. All receptors come from a woman aged 25-40 years with primary liver carcinoma and hepatitis B virus infection.

This clonotype showed up many times. The J gene is TRBJ1-1, the V gene TRBV11-2; TRBD1 agrees at 12 bases. The junction had 18 bases not matched to a gene; V was cut back by 5 bases and J by 2 bases. The CDR3 is made up of 20 amino acids. The germline gives CDR1 SGHAT, CDR2 FQNNGV. CDR3 residues: CASSARDRGRKRWSNTEAFF. The CDR3, as DNA: TGTGCCAGCAGCGCTCGGGACAGGGGGCGCAAGAGGTGGAGTAACACTGAAGCTTTCTTT. Looking up the rest from reference TRBV11-2 and TRBJ1-1 gives the full variable domain: EAGVAQSPRYKIIEKRQSVAFWCNPISGHATLYWYQQILGQGPKLLIQFQNNGVVDDSQLPKDRFSAERLKGVDSTLKIQPAKLEDSAVYLCASSARDRGRKRWSNTEAFFGQGTRLTVV.

This clonotype was recorded a few times. At one of its ends the junction is not consistent with the germline gene, which may arise from a read error. V gene TRBV6-1 combines with J gene TRBJ1-5; the D gene is possibly TRBD1 (6 bases). Germline V gene data show CDR1 as MNHNS and CDR2 as SASEGT. This CDR3 is built from 16 residues. CDR3 DNA sequence: TGTGCCAGCAGTGAACAGGGGAGCGCCCCCAGTCAGCCCCAGCGTTTT. Protein sequence: CASSEQGSAPSQPQRF.

Comment on this clonotype: The conserved phenylalanine or tryptophan is not found at the CDR3 terminus, so this likely reflects a read error. The CDR3 bases are TGTGCCAGCTGTTTAGGGGCGGGAGTGCGGGGAAAAGAGACCCAGTACTCC. Encoded protein: CASCLGAGVRGKETQYS. The chain recombines TRBV12-3 or TRBV12-4 with TRBJ2-5, with TRBD2 matching over 7 bases. This CDR3 is 17 amino acids long.

Concerning this clonotype: At one end, the junction sequence differs from germline, possibly due to a read error. The chain uses TRBV4-3 and TRBJ2-3; D might be TRBD1 or TRBD2, each matching 5 bases. There are 17 residues in the CDR3. In germline, CDR1 is LGHNA, CDR2 YSLEER. The CDR3 spells CVSSRRIGDPPSGTQYF. CDR3 bases: TGCGTCAGCAGCCGCCGCATAGGGGACCCCCCCTCGGGGACGCAGTATTTT.

This clonotype was observed once. The V call is TRBV5-4, the J call TRBJ1-4; TRBD1 is a possible D gene (5 bases). The ends were cut back, 8 bases at V and 4 bases at J, with 18 bases in the middle. CDR3 size: 15 residues. CDR1 and CDR2 (germline): SGHNT, YYREEE (reference sequence). The DNA for the CDR3 is TGTGCCAGTAGCGCCGACCGGGGCCTTAATGAAAAACTGTTTTTT. This translates into CASSADRGLNEKLFF.

In regard to this clonotype: Germline and junction disagree at one end, which may indicate a read error. V gene TRBV11-2 combines with J gene TRBJ1-2; 7 bases agree with TRBD1. This CDR3 is 12 amino acids long. Germline V gene data show CDR1 as SGHAT and CDR2 as FQNNGV. CDR3 in amino acids: CAHSGGGGGCTF. Here the CDR3 DNA reads TGTGCCCACTCAGGGGGGGGTGGAGGCTGCACCTTC.

Note on this clonotype: Germline is not matched at one junction end, which may reflect a read error. This CDR3 reads CANSGRARLAGVQAGELFF. CDR3 bases: TGTGCCAACAGTGGCAGGGCAAGGCTAGCAGGAGTTCAGGCCGGGGAGCTGTTTTTT. The V gene is TRBV6-1, the J gene TRBJ2-2, with D perhaps assigned TRBD1 or TRBD2 (5 bases each). The CDR3 covers 19 residues. Germline V gene data show CDR1 as MNHNS and CDR2 as SASEGT.

In regard to this clonotype: An end of the junction differs from the germline gene, which may be a read error. J is TRBJ2-2 and V is TRBV6-1; a weak D match, TRBD1 (5 bases). Germline V lookup: CDR1 MNHNS, CDR2 SASEGT. The CDR3 is 16 amino acids. DNA of the CDR3: TGTGCCGGCAGTGAAGACAGATGGTTAAGCACCGGGGAGCTGTTTTTT. Its protein product is CAGSEDRWLSTGELFF.

Concerning this clonotype itself: A read error may account for a junction end that differs from germline. The rearrangement joins TRBV4-1 to TRBJ1-1, with D hard to call. CDR3 length equals 15 residues. CDR1 and CDR2 (germline): MGHRA, YSYEKL. The CDR3 reads CACSQVPEVNTEAFF. The CDR3 nucleotides are TGCGCCTGCAGCCAAGTTCCGGAGGTGAACACTGAAGCTTTCTTT.

For this clonotype: A clone one base away is much larger, so this may be a read error. The CDR3, as DNA: TGTGCCAGCAGCTTAGGCCCAGCGGGAGTCTCAGATACGCAGTATTTT. It specifies CASSLGPAGVSDTQYF. The J gene is TRBJ2-3, the V gene TRBV7-9, with 8 bases fitting TRBD2. The CDR3 totals 16 residues. The junction had 7 bases not matched to a gene; V was cut back by 1 base and J by 4 bases. Germline V gene sequence: CDR1 SEHNR, CDR2 FQNEAQ (reference sequence).

Concerning this clonotype itself: It is unclear where the CDR3 begins or ends on the DNA, so no DNA is shown, and the CDR3 is as TCRdb lists it. V usage is TRBV11-1 and J usage is TRBJ2-5; the table's TRBD1 call for D was not verified on the DNA. CDR1 SGHAT and CDR2 FQDESV come from the germline V gene (reference sequence). Both ends counted, the CDR3 spans 14 residues. The chain's CDR3 is CASSWAGGTGAQYF.

About this clonotype: A junction boundary mismatches the germline segment, possibly from a read error. V and J are TRBV11-2 and TRBJ2-1; weak D call: TRBD1 (6 bases). Per the germline V gene, CDR1 is SGHAT and CDR2 is FQNNGV. This CDR3 is 16 amino acids long. The CDR3 spells CVSSWAGIGGYNEQFF. In DNA form, the CDR3 reads TGTGTCAGCAGTTGGGCCGGGATAGGGGGATACAATGAGCAGTTCTTC.

The J gene is TRBJ2-3, the V gene TRBV7-9; 8 bases match TRBD2. Germline CDR1 and CDR2: SEHNR and FQNEAQ (reference sequence). The CDR3 is made up of 14 amino acids. CDR3 sequence reads: CTSSNGLAADTQYF. The CDR3 nucleotides are TGTACAAGCAGCAACGGACTAGCAGCAGATACGCAGTATTTT.

The V gene is TRBV11-2, the J gene TRBJ2-3, with 9 positions matching TRBD2. The junction had 10 bases not matched to a gene; V was cut back by 5 bases and J by 4 bases. The CDR3 covers 16 residues. Germline CDR1 and CDR2: SGHAT and FQNNGV. This chain's CDR3 is CASSHGSGSLSDTQYF. The CDR3 nucleotides read TGTGCCAGCAGCCATGGTAGCGGGAGTTTGTCAGATACGCAGTATTTT.

This clonotype was recorded many times. This chain connects TRBV5-1 to TRBJ2-5; 9 positions match TRBD1. There are 13 residues in the CDR3. The V gene end was trimmed by 6 bases and the J gene end by 5 bases; junction bases not matched to a gene: 5. The germline gives CDR1 SGHRS, CDR2 YFSETQ. CDR3 region: CASKQGAQETQYF. CDR3 sequence (DNA): TGCGCCAGCAAACAGGGGGCGCAGGAGACCCAGTACTTC.

Only a few counts were recorded for this clonotype. This is likely a read error, given that the CDR3 carries no conserved phenylalanine or tryptophan at its end. The J gene is TRBJ1-2, the V gene TRBV4-3, with D unclear. Trimming left V 8 bases short and J 4 bases short, with 17 bases between. Germline lookup yields CDR1 LGHNA and CDR2 YSLEER. CDR3 length: 14 amino acids. CDR3 sequence reads: CASGAELEIYGYTS. DNA for the CDR3: TGCGCCAGCGGTGCTGAGTTGGAGATCTATGGCTACACCTCC.

This clonotype was seen a single time. The chain uses TRBV5-4 and TRBJ2-1, with D perhaps assigned TRBD1 or TRBD2 (6 bases each). Germline V gives CDR1 SGHNT, CDR2 YYREEE (reference sequence). Trimming stripped 4 bases from V and 16 bases from J, with 27 bases between. CDR3 length equals 15 residues. The CDR3: CASSPEGGGLYGQFF. The DNA of the CDR3 is TGTGCCAGCAGCCCAGAGGGGGGAGGCCTTTATGGGCAATTCTTC.

The count of this clonotype is one. At one end the junction does not follow the germline gene, possibly because of a read error. V gene TRBV6-5 combines with J gene TRBJ2-1; TRBD2 agrees at 7 bases. This CDR3 has 14 amino acids. Per germline, CDR1 MNHEY and CDR2 SVGAGI. The CDR3 reads CTSRVSGNYNELFF. As DNA, the CDR3 is TGTACCAGCAGAGTAAGCGGGAACTACAATGAGCTGTTCTTC.

Turning to this clonotype: This is likely a read error, given that the CDR3 carries no conserved phenylalanine or tryptophan at its end. The V gene is TRBV6-6, the J gene TRBJ2-1, with no clear D. The CDR3 spans 14 residues. CDR1 and CDR2 (germline): MNHNY, SVGAGI (reference sequence). The CDR3 loop is CASRARSSYNDQFL. CDR3 in DNA: TGTGCCAGCAGGGCTAGGAGCTCCTACAATGATCAGTTCCTC.

This chain connects TRBV6-2 or TRBV6-3 to TRBJ2-2; 11 nucleotides line up with TRBD2. The length of the CDR3 is 15 residues. With V trimmed by 5 bases and J by 4 bases, 3 bases remained unmatched. Looked up from germline, CDR1 is MNHEY and CDR2 is SVGEGT. The CDR3 nucleotides are TGTGCCAGCAGTACTAGCGGGAGTGTCACCGGGGAGCTGTTTTTT. This sequence encodes CASSTSGSVTGELFF.

Of note for this clonotype: It may be a read error: a sequence one base away is much more abundant. The rearrangement links TRBV28 to TRBJ1-1, with 10 bases lining up with TRBD1. CDR1 is MDHEN, CDR2 SYDVKM, per germline. CDR3 length: 18 residues. CDR3 region: CASRPFRDRGWENTEALF. In DNA, the CDR3 is TGTGCCAGCAGGCCATTTCGGGACAGGGGATGGGAGAACACTGAAGCTCTCTTT.

Worth noting for this clonotype: The final CDR3 position lacks the conserved phenylalanine or tryptophan, pointing to a likely read error. The V call is TRBV4-1, the J call TRBJ2-1; unclear D gene. Deletions cut 5 bases from V and 8 bases from J, with 13 bases between. The CDR3 has 13 amino acids. The V gene's germline CDR1 is MGHRA and CDR2 YSYEKL. CDR3 DNA: TGCGCCAGCAGCTTAGATTACCACCATGAGCAGTTCTTA. Its translation is CASSLDYHHEQFL.

The chain couples TRBV6-5 to TRBJ1-6, with D hard to call. V was shortened by 9 bases and J by 4 bases, with 19 bases between the two germline ends. CDR3 size: 16 residues. Germline V gene sequence: CDR1 MNHEY, CDR2 SVGAGI. The chain's CDR3 is CASSKLSATYNSPLHF. CDR3 bases: TGTGCCAGTAGTAAACTGTCTGCCACATATAATTCACCCCTCCACTTT.

With regard to this clonotype: Relative to the germline gene, one junction end is altered; a read error may explain this. The chain links TRBV5-6 to TRBJ1-4; 7 positions match TRBD1. Germline loops: CDR1 SGHDT, CDR2 YYEEEE. The CDR3 runs to 14 residues. The CDR3 DNA is TGTGCCAGCAGGGACAGGCGGTTAAGCGAAAAACTGCTTTTT. Encoded protein: CASRDRRLSEKLLF.

For this clonotype: Sequence at one end of the junction differs from germline and may be a read error. This chain uses TRBV6-4 with TRBJ1-6; 10 positions agree with TRBD1. The germline V gene encodes CDR1 MRHNA and CDR2 SNTAGT. This CDR3 contains 14 residues. CDR3 sequence (DNA): TGTGCCAGCAGTGACGGGACAGGGGAATTACCCCTCCGCTTT. It codes for CASSDGTGELPLRF.

Concerning this clonotype: Germline and junction disagree at one end, which may indicate a read error. This sequence joins TRBV4-2 and TRBJ1-2, with D perhaps TRBD1 (5 bases). The CDR3 is made up of 17 amino acids. Germline values: CDR1 LGHNA, CDR2 YNFKEQ. The CDR3 protein is CACSQDTDTGALYGYTF. CDR3 sequence (DNA): TGTGCCTGCAGCCAAGATACAGATACCGGGGCACTCTATGGCTACACCTTC.

On this clonotype itself: Likely a read error: the CDR3 ends without its conserved phenylalanine or tryptophan. The J gene is TRBJ1-2, the V gene TRBV13, with a tentative D call TRBD1 (6 bases). Trimming shortened V by 2 bases and J by 6 bases, and 7 bases separated the two germline ends. Germline CDR1 PRHDT, CDR2 FYEKMQ (reference sequence). This CDR3 spans 12 amino acids. The chain's CDR3 is CASSLSGDGYTI. For the CDR3, the DNA is TGTGCCAGCAGCTTATCAGGGGATGGCTACACCATC.

This rearrangement joins TRBV4-1 to TRBJ2-4; 11 bases agree with TRBD1. The trim removed 7 bases at V and 6 bases at J, leaving 17 bases unmatched. This CDR3 is 18 amino acids long. Germline values: CDR1 MGHRA, CDR2 YSYEKL. The CDR3 is CASNQESGTGGLVNIQYF. DNA for the CDR3: TGCGCCAGCAATCAAGAATCCGGGACAGGGGGGCTGGTAAACATTCAGTACTTC.

In the case of this clonotype: The germline gene is not matched at one end of the junction; a read error may be the cause. V is TRBV29-1 and J is TRBJ1-1, with D possibly TRBD1 on 6 matching bases. The CDR3 length is 12 residues. Germline CDR1 reads SQVTM; CDR2 reads ANQGSEA. The CDR3 loop reads CSVTRGGSEASF. Written as DNA, the CDR3 is TGCAGCGTTACACGTGGGGGCAGTGAAGCTTCCTTT.

The V call is TRBV12-3 or TRBV12-4, the J call TRBJ2-7; 9 nucleotides match TRBD2. V shed 6 bases and J 7 bases; nucleotides not matched to a gene: 13. This CDR3 region has 15 residues. The CDR3 loop reads CASRDEREAPNEQYF. CDR3 nucleotides: TGTGCCAGCAGAGACGAGCGGGAGGCCCCCAATGAGCAGTACTTC.